These 14 T cell receptor beta chains were sequenced from one sample in a study of shared T cell receptors in the human thymus. This table comes from immunoSEQ multiplex PCR, and its TCRdb copy is limited to in-frame clones, with some not included. The table has about 400,000 clones, approximately 95% seen once. The sequenced sample was thymocytes. The receptors here all came from a human donor.

The chain couples TRBV28 to TRBJ2-7, with 7 bases aligning to TRBD2. The CDR3 runs to 16 residues. The trim removed 0 bases at V and 0 bases at J, leaving 5 bases unmatched. Germline lookup yields CDR1 MDHEN and CDR2 SYDVKM. The DNA for the CDR3 is TGTGCCAGCAGTTTATGCGGTGGGGGGGACTCCTACGAGCAGTACTTC. Residues: CASSLCGGGDSYEQYF.

This clone was seen a single time. V gene TRBV30 combines with J gene TRBJ1-5; D might be TRBD1 (6 bases). CDR3 size: 14 residues. Trimming shortened V by 0 bases and J by 4 bases, and 10 bases separated the two germline ends. CDR1 and CDR2 from the germline V gene are GTSNPN and SVGIG (reference sequence). CDR3 sequence reads: CAWSVPGANQPQHF. The CDR3 region has the DNA TGTGCCTGGAGTGTACCGGGGGCGAATCAGCCCCAGCATTTT. Looking up the rest from reference TRBV30 and TRBJ1-5 gives the full variable domain: SQTIHQWPATLVQPVGSPLSLECTVEGTSNPNLYWYRQAAGRGLQLLFYSVGIGQISSEVPQNLSASRPQDRQFILSSKKLLLSDSGFYLCAWSVPGANQPQHFGDGTRLSIL.

This rearrangement joins TRBV7-4 to TRBJ2-7; a weak D match, TRBD1 (6 bases). Per germline, CDR1 SGHVT and CDR2 SQSDAQ. V was trimmed by 5 bases and J by 6 bases, leaving 8 bases between them. The length of the CDR3 is 11 residues. CDR3 amino acids: CASSGTPEQYF. Written as DNA, the CDR3 is TGTGCCAGCAGCGGGACACCCGAGCAGTACTTC. The variable domain in full, completed from reference TRBV7-4 and TRBJ2-7, reads GAGVSQSPRYKVAKRGRDVALRCDSISGHVTLYWYRQTLGQGSEVLTYSQSDAQRDKSGRPSGRFSAERPERSVSTLKIQRTEQGDSAVYLCASSGTPEQYFGPGTRLTVT.

The sample holds one count of this clone. The J gene is TRBJ2-3, the V gene TRBV9; TRBD2 matches 15 bases. The germline CDR1 and CDR2 sequences are SGDLS and YYNGEE. This CDR3 is built from 17 residues. V dropped 4 bases and J dropped 6; count of bases not matched to a gene: 9. The CDR3 DNA is TGTGCCAGCAGCCCCCGTTGGACTAGCGGGAGGGCGGATACGCAGTATTTT. It specifies CASSPRWTSGRADTQYF.

This clone was observed a single time. This chain joins TRBV9 and TRBJ2-1, with D tentatively TRBD2 (7 bases). This CDR3 comprises 15 residues. CDR1 and CDR2 (germline): SGDLS, YYNGEE. Trimming cost V 4 bases and J 5 bases, with 16 bases left between them. CDR3 residues: CASSHTGGEDNEQFF. CDR3 sequence (DNA): TGTGCCAGCAGCCACACGGGGGGCGAGGACAATGAGCAGTTCTTC.

This chain uses TRBV10-2 with TRBJ1-5; D is perhaps TRBD1 (5 bases). The germline V gene encodes CDR1 WSHSY and CDR2 SAAADI. V was clipped by 0 bases and J by 4 bases, with 10 bases between them. CDR3 length: 15 amino acids. The CDR3, as DNA: TGCGCCAGCAGTGAGTCGACGGGGGGGAATCAGCCCCAGCATTTT. Amino acids: CASSESTGGNQPQHF.

This chain links TRBV7-8 with TRBJ2-1, with 10 positions matching TRBD1. The germline V gene has CDR1 SGHVS and CDR2 FQNEAQ. The length of the CDR3 is 16 residues. V shed 1 base and J 5 bases; nucleotides not matched to a gene: 5. The CDR3 region is CASSLGGQGLHNEQFF. CDR3 bases: TGTGCCAGCAGCTTAGGGGGACAGGGGTTGCACAATGAGCAGTTCTTC.

This chain links TRBV15 with TRBJ2-2; the D gene is possibly TRBD2 (5 bases). The V and J ends lost 3 bases and 6 bases respectively, with 14 bases between them. Germline lookup yields CDR1 LNHNV and CDR2 YYDKDF (reference sequence). The CDR3 is made up of 15 amino acids. The DNA of the CDR3 is TGTGCCACCAGCAGCACGTTCGGGGAATCCGGGGAGCTGTTTTTT. The encoded protein is CATSSTFGESGELFF. Variable domain in full (rest from reference TRBV15 and TRBJ2-2): DAMVIQNPRYQVTQFGKPVTLSCSQTLNHNVMYWYQQKSSQAPKLLFHYYDKDFNNEADTPDNFQSRRPNTSFCFLDIRSPGLGDTAMYLCATSSTFGESGELFFGEGSRLTVL.

The chain uses TRBV6-6 and TRBJ2-7; 7 bases match TRBD2. J gave up 3 bases and V 2 bases, and 1 base lay outside the gene matches. Germline CDR1 reads MNHNY; CDR2 reads SVGAGI (reference sequence). This CDR3 is built from 13 residues. For the CDR3, the DNA is TGTGCCAGCAGTTACGGGAGGGACTACGAGCAGTACTTC. It encodes CASSYGRDYEQYF.

This chain uses TRBV7-2 with TRBJ2-7; D is possibly TRBD1 or TRBD2 (5 bases each). The CDR3 covers 14 residues. Germline V gene sequence: CDR1 SGHTA, CDR2 FQGNSA. V gave up 4 bases and J gave up 1 base, with 11 bases separating them. In DNA form, the CDR3 reads TGTGCCAGCAGCTCCCGGGACGGGTCCTACGAGCAGTACTTC. This translates into CASSSRDGSYEQYF. Drawing the rest from reference TRBV7-2 and TRBJ2-7, the complete variable domain is GAGVSQSPSNKVTEKGKDVELRCDPISGHTALYWYRQSLGQGLEFLIYFQGNSAPDKSGLPSDRFSAERTGGSVSTLTIQRTQQEDSAVYLCASSSRDGSYEQYFGPGTRLTVT.

This chain uses TRBV4-1 with TRBJ2-1, with 7 bases identical to TRBD2. With 4 bases clipped from V and 0 bases from J, the junction kept 12 bases outside the gene matches. The V gene's germline CDR1 is MGHRA and CDR2 YSYEKL. The CDR3 contains 18 residues. CDR3 in amino acids: CASSPGLVAGPSYNEQFF. CDR3 sequence (DNA): TGCGCCAGCAGCCCTGGCCTGGTAGCGGGCCCCTCCTACAATGAGCAGTTCTTC.

This chain links TRBV6-1 with TRBJ2-1; no definite D call. This CDR3 is 12 amino acids long. V dropped 6 bases and J dropped 7 bases, with 10 bases sitting between them. Germline-derived CDR1 and CDR2 are MNHNS and SASEGT. The CDR3 DNA follows: TGTGCCAGCAGCCTGATACCGAATGAGCAGTTCTTC. Translated: CASSLIPNEQFF.

This chain joins TRBV5-1 and TRBJ2-3; 8 nucleotides match TRBD2. Germline trimming cut 0 bases from V and 3 bases from J; bases unmatched to any gene: 15. CDR1 is SGHRS, CDR2 YFSETQ, per germline. CDR3 length equals 19 residues. CDR3 in amino acids: CASSLDPHSGSRVTDTQYF. For the CDR3, the DNA is TGCGCCAGCAGCTTGGACCCTCACAGCGGGAGTAGGGTAACAGATACGCAGTATTTT. Full variable domain (rest looked up from reference TRBV5-1 and TRBJ2-3): KAGVTQTPRYLIKTRGQQVTLSCSPISGHRSVSWYQQTPGQGLQFLFEYFSETQRNKGNFPGRFSGRQFSNSRSEMNVSTLELGDSALYLCASSLDPHSGSRVTDTQYFGPGTRLTVL.

This clone turned up a few times. The gene calls are TRBV6-1 and TRBJ2-2, with a possible D match to TRBD2 (5 bases). V gave up 11 bases and J gave up 4 bases, with 17 bases separating them. The CDR3 loop spans 14 amino acids. Germline assignment: CDR1 MNHNS and CDR2 SASEGT. The CDR3 sequence is CAEREGRTTGELFF. In nucleotides, the CDR3 is TGTGCCGAACGAGAGGGCCGTACCACCGGGGAGCTGTTTTTT.